These 15 T cell receptor beta chains originate from one sample sequenced in a study. TCRdb reanalysed the 5' RACE reads using MiXCR and keeps one entry per CDR3 protein. The repertoire has tens of thousands of distinct CDR3 sequences, around 26% of them found once; the top ten carry 3% to 4%. What was sequenced was tumor-infiltrating naive CD4+ T cells sorted from the breast tumor. This sample's subset: naive CD4+ T cells, CD4+CD45RA+CD25-. The receptor set was obtained from a female donor with breast cancer.

This clonotype has more than one count but fewer than ten. This chain links TRBV27 with TRBJ2-1; 13 bases are a match to TRBD2. The CDR3 spans 16 residues. V dropped 5 bases and J dropped 5; count of bases not matched to a gene: 6. Germline V lookup: CDR1 MNHEY, CDR2 SMNVEV (reference sequence). The CDR3 DNA is TGTGCCAGCAGTCCACCGGGACTAGCGGGAAACAATGAGCAGTTCTTC. It encodes CASSPPGLAGNNEQFF.

On this clonotype: Here the CDR3 omits its conserved ending phenylalanine or tryptophan, so a read error is the likely source. It is unclear where the CDR3 begins or ends on the DNA, so no DNA is shown, and the CDR3 is as TCRdb lists it. V usage is TRBV12-3 or TRBV12-4 and J usage is TRBJ1-1; the table's D call TRBD1 went unverified against the DNA. 10 amino acids form the CDR3, both terminal residues included. The CDR3 region is CASSLFPGDL.

This clonotype was counted at least ten times. J is TRBJ2-5 and V is TRBV7-2; the D is unclear. From germline, CDR1 is SGHTA and CDR2 FQGNSA. Trimming pared 5 bases from V and 0 bases from J, leaving 13 bases between. The CDR3 is made up of 15 amino acids. The CDR3 sequence: CASSASWANQETQYF. The CDR3 DNA follows: TGTGCCAGCAGCGCCTCTTGGGCTAACCAAGAGACCCAGTACTTC. The variable domain in full, completed from reference TRBV7-2 and TRBJ2-5, reads GAGVSQSPSNKVTEKGKDVELRCDPISGHTALYWYRQSLGQGLEFLIYFQGNSAPDKSGLPSDRFSAERTGGSVSTLTIQRTQQEDSAVYLCASSASWANQETQYFGPGTRLLVL.

The count of this clonotype is one. The chain joins TRBV13 to TRBJ2-5; 9 bases are a match to TRBD1. V lost 4 bases and J lost 5; bases outside the gene matches: 5. The CDR3 is 14 amino acids. CDR1 and CDR2 from the germline V gene are PRHDT and FYEKMQ (reference sequence). The CDR3 reads CASSSTGGGETQYF. The CDR3, as DNA: TGTGCCAGCAGCTCAACAGGGGGCGGGGAGACCCAGTACTTC.

About this clonotype: At one boundary the junction diverges from the germline segment, which might be a read error. The chain recombines TRBV5-1 with TRBJ2-1; TRBD1 matches 8 bases. Germline CDR1 SGHRS, CDR2 YFSETQ. CDR3 length: 15 residues. In DNA form, the CDR3 reads TGCGCCTGCAGCCGGGACGGACAGGGTGACAATGAGCAGTTCTTC. Residues: CACSRDGQGDNEQFF.

This clonotype was found many times. The chain carries TRBV20-1 and TRBJ1-2; TRBD1 is a possible D gene (6 bases). Trimming left V 6 bases short and J 8 bases short, with 16 bases between. CDR3 length: 12 amino acids. Per germline, CDR1 DFQATT and CDR2 SNEGSKA (reference sequence). CDR3 DNA sequence: TGCAGTGCAACCCAGGGGCTAGGGGGCTACACCTTC. It translates to CSATQGLGGYTF.

The chain couples TRBV11-2 to TRBJ2-7; D is possibly TRBD1 or TRBD2 (5 bases each). CDR3 length equals 15 residues. Germline CDR1 is SGHAT and CDR2 is FQNNGV. Trimming cost V 0 bases and J 3 bases, with 12 bases left between them. CDR3 in DNA: TGTGCCAGCAGCTTAGATCGACCGAGGGGCTACGAGCAGTACTTC. Residues: CASSLDRPRGYEQYF.

The genes are TRBV28 and TRBJ2-1, with 7 positions matching TRBD2. The ends lost 4 bases at V and 3 bases at J; junction bases unmatched: 9. The CDR3 contains 16 residues. CDR1 and CDR2 (germline): MDHEN, SYDVKM. In DNA, the CDR3 is TGTGCCAGCAGTTCGTGGGGAGCGGGACGCTACAATGAGCAGTTCTTC. Amino acids: CASSSWGAGRYNEQFF.

The chain joins TRBV5-1 to TRBJ1-1, with D possibly matching TRBD1 (5 bases). CDR1 and CDR2 (germline): SGHRS, YFSETQ. V shed 4 bases and J shed 1 base, with 14 bases lying between them. The CDR3 loop spans 15 amino acids. The CDR3 protein is CASSPFGASNTEAFF. The CDR3 DNA reads TGCGCCAGCAGCCCTTTTGGGGCATCGAACACTGAAGCTTTCTTT.

V is TRBV7-9 and J is TRBJ2-7, with a tentative D call TRBD2 (5 bases). The V end was cut by 5 bases, the J end by 3 bases, with 14 bases between. The CDR3 totals 14 residues. CDR1 and CDR2 (germline): SEHNR, FQNEAQ (reference sequence). The chain's CDR3 is CASSPSGVDYEQYF. The CDR3 DNA reads TGTGCCAGCAGCCCCAGCGGCGTGGACTACGAGCAGTACTTC.

The chain couples TRBV7-8 to TRBJ2-7; 8 bases match TRBD2. The ends lost 5 bases at V and 3 bases at J; junction bases unmatched: 9. This CDR3 has 15 residues. Germline loops: CDR1 SGHVS, CDR2 FQNEAQ. The CDR3 DNA is TGTGCCAGCAGCCCCCGACGACTAGCGAACTACGAGCAGTACTTC. Protein sequence: CASSPRRLANYEQYF.

This clonotype turned up a few times. The chain is built from TRBV7-2 and TRBJ2-3, with 7 bases aligning to TRBD2. This CDR3 has 14 residues. V shed 5 bases and J 0 bases; nucleotides not matched to a gene: 2. Germline lookup yields CDR1 SGHTA and CDR2 FQGNSA. The CDR3 coding sequence is TGTGCCAGCAGCCCGGGACTAAGCACAGATACGCAGTATTTT. It encodes CASSPGLSTDTQYF.

The rearrangement links TRBV27 to TRBJ1-2, with a weak D call TRBD1 (6 bases). Germline V gene sequence: CDR1 MNHEY, CDR2 SMNVEV (reference sequence). The germline V and J ends were trimmed by 4 bases and 3 bases, with 9 bases remaining between them. The CDR3 has 13 residues. In DNA, the CDR3 is TGTGCCAGCAGTTCCCCAGGGGACTATGGCTACACCTTC. The encoded protein is CASSSPGDYGYTF.

This clonotype was detected a few times. J is TRBJ2-7 and V is TRBV11-2; 8 bases match TRBD2. The junction had 3 bases not matched to a gene; V was cut back by 5 bases and J by 3 bases. The CDR3 runs 13 residues. Germline CDR1 reads SGHAT; CDR2 reads FQNNGV. The CDR3 here is CASSRSGDYEQYF. The DNA for the CDR3 is TGTGCCAGCAGCCGTAGCGGGGACTACGAGCAGTACTTC.

Judged by abundance, this clonotype is medium-sized. This sequence joins TRBV5-1 and TRBJ2-1, with a weak D call TRBD1 (5 bases). Looked up from germline, CDR1 is SGHRS and CDR2 is YFSETQ. There are 15 residues in the CDR3. The germline V and J ends were trimmed by 1 base and 8 bases, with 16 bases remaining between them. CDR3 residues: CASSLLMSRADEQFF. In DNA form, the CDR3 reads TGCGCCAGCAGCTTGTTAATGAGCAGGGCCGATGAGCAGTTCTTC.